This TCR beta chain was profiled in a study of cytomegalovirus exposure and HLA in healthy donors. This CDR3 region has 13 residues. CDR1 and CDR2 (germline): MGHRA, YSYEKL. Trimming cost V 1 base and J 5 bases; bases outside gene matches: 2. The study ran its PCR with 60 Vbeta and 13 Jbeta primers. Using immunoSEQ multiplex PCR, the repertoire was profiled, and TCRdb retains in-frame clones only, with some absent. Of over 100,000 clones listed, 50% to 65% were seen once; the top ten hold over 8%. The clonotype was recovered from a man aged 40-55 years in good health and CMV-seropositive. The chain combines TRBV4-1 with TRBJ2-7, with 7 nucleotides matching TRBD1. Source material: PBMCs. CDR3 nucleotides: TGCGCCAGCAGCCAAGGGCAGGGGGACGAGCAGTACTTC. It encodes CASSQGQGDEQYF.